These T cell receptor beta chains were read from a single sample in a study of T-cell reconstitution after alpha-beta-depleted transplantation in children. From the PCR reads, TCRdb called clonotypes with MiXCR, one entry per CDR3 protein. The data contain fewer than 1 million distinct CDR3 sequences, 16% of them singletons. The sample consisted of PBMCs, mostly from graft donor cells, taken 360 days after TCRalphabeta/CD19-depleted stem cell transplant. The origin of the receptors is a male patient aged 10 to 17 who had a stem cell transplant for acute lymphoblastic leukemia, so the T cells may come from the graft donor. The CDR3 runs from the conserved cysteine through the conserved F or W. D genes are given only for firm matches. Where a row states a size, it is once, few, many or the class of an expanded clone; other rows omit it.

cdr3_aa	cdr3_nt	d_call	v_call	j_call	clone_size
CAISEAGTSSYEQYF	TGTGCCATCAGTGAAGCAGGCACAAGCTCCTACGAGCAGTACTTC	NA	TRBV10-3	TRBJ2-7	NA
CASSPTLSSYNEQFF	TGCGCCAGCAGCCCCACCTTAAGCTCCTACAATGAGCAGTTCTTC	NA	TRBV5-1	TRBJ2-1	few
CASSLATSGGAYTQYF	TGTGCCAGCAGCTTAGCGACTAGCGGGGGGGCCTATACGCAGTATTTT	TRBD2	TRBV7-2	TRBJ2-3	many
CASSPWTGEAYEQYF	TGCGCCAGCAGCCCCTGGACAGGGGAGGCCTACGAGCAGTACTTC	TRBD1	TRBV4-1	TRBJ2-7	NA
CASSLEGWGDTQYF	TGTGCCAGCAGCTTAGAAGGTTGGGGAGATACGCAGTATTTT	NA	TRBV7-9	TRBJ2-3	NA
CASSQVYPGSYNEQFF	TGCGCCAGCAGCCAAGTATATCCGGGATCCTACAATGAGCAGTTCTTC	NA	TRBV4-1	TRBJ2-1	many
CASRQDNYNEQFF	TGTGCCAGCAGACAGGACAACTACAATGAGCAGTTCTTC	NA	TRBV12-3/TRBV12-4	TRBJ2-1	many
CASSVVAGGQHEQYF	TGTGCCAGCAGCGTAGTAGCGGGAGGGCAACACGAGCAGTACTTC	TRBD2	TRBV9	TRBJ2-7	NA
CSASLVTGVRGNQPQHF	TGCAGTGCTTCCTTGGTGACAGGGGTGCGTGGCAATCAGCCCCAGCATTTT	TRBD1	TRBV20-1	TRBJ1-5	NA
CASADSLSYNEQFF	TGTGCCAGCGCGGACAGTCTATCCTACAATGAGCAGTTCTTC	NA	TRBV27	TRBJ2-1	NA
CASLHEFAGGEQYF	TGTGCCAGCCTCCACGAATTTGCGGGCGGCGAGCAGTACTTC	NA	TRBV2	TRBJ2-7	few
CASSVEGFGELFF	TGCGCCAGCAGTGTTGAAGGGTTCGGGGAGCTGTTTTTT	NA	TRBV10-2	TRBJ2-2	few
CASSQGPNTEAFF	TGCGCCAGCAGCCAGGGGCCGAACACTGAAGCTTTCTTT	NA	TRBV5-1	TRBJ1-1	many
CASSRLAGENEQFF	TGTGCCAGCAGCCGACTAGCGGGAGAGAATGAGCAGTTCTTC	TRBD2	TRBV7-8	TRBJ2-1	many
CASSFAPEGAKNIQYF	TGCGCCAGCAGCTTCGCCCCGGAAGGGGCCAAAAACATTCAGTACTTC	NA	TRBV5-1	TRBJ2-4	few
CSARGTITYEQYF	TGCAGTGCTAGAGGAACCATCACCTACGAGCAGTACTTC	NA	TRBV20-1	TRBJ2-7	few
CASSRTGSMGDTQYF	TGTGCCAGCAGCCGGACAGGGTCCATGGGGGATACGCAGTATTTT	TRBD1	TRBV5-5	TRBJ2-3	few